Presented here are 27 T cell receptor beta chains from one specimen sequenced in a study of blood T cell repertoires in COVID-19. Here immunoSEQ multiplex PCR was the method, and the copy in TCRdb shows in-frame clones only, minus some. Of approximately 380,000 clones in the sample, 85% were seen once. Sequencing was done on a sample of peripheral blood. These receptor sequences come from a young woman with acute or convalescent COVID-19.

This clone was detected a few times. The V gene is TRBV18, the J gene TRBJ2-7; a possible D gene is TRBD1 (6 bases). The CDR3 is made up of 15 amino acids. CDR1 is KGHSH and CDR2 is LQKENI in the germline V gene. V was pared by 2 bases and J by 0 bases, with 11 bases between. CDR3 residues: CASSPSRGPSYEQYF. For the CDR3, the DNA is TGTGCCAGCTCACCAAGCAGGGGTCCCTCCTACGAGCAGTACTTC.

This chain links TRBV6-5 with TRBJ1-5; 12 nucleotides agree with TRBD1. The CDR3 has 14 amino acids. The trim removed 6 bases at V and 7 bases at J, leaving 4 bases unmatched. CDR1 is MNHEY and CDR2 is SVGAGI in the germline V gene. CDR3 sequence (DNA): TGTGCCAGCAGGGGACAGGGGGCTGGGCAGCCCCAGCATTTT. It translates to CASRGQGAGQPQHF.

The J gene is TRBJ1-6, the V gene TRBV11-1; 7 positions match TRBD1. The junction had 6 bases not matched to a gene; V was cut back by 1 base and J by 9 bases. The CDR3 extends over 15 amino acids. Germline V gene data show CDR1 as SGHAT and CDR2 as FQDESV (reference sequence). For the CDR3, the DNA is TGTGCCAGCAGCTTAGTCGGCTCAGGGGGTTCACCCCTCCACTTT. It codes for CASSLVGSGGSPLHF.

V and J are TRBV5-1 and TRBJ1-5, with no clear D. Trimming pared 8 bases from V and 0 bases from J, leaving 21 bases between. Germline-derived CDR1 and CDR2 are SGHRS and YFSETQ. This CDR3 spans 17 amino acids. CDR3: CARPPGPTKYSNQPQHF. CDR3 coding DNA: TGCGCCAGACCTCCGGGTCCCACCAAATATAGCAATCAGCCCCAGCATTTT.

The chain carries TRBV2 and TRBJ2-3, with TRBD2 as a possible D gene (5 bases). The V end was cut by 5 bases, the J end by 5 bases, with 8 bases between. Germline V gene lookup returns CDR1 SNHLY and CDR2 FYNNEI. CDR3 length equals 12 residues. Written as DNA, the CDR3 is TGTGCCAGCAGTTGGGAGAAAGATACGCAGTATTTT. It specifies CASSWEKDTQYF.

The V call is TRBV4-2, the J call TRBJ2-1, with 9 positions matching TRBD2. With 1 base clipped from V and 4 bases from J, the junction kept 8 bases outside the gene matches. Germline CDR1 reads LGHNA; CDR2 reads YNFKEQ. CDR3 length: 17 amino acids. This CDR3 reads CASSQGSSGGSYNEQFF. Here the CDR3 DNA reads TGTGCCAGCAGCCAAGGTTCGAGCGGGGGGAGTTACAATGAGCAGTTCTTC.

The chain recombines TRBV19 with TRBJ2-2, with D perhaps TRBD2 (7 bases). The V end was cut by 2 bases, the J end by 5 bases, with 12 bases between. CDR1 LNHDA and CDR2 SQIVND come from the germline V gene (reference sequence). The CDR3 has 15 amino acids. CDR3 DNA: TGTGCCAGTAGTATACGTGGGAGGGGGACCGGGGAGCTGTTTTTT. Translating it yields CASSIRGRGTGELFF.

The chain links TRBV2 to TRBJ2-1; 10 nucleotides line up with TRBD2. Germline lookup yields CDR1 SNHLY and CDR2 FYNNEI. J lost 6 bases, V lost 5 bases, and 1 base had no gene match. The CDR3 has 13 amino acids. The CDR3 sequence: CASSSGGANEQFF. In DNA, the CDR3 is TGTGCCAGCAGTAGCGGGGGGGCCAATGAGCAGTTCTTC.

CDR3 DNA sequence: TGCAGCGTTGAAGGGGACATCCTATACGAGCAGTACTTC. This sequence encodes CSVEGDILYEQYF. The chain couples TRBV29-1 to TRBJ2-7, with TRBD1 as a possible D gene (6 bases). From germline, CDR1 is SQVTM and CDR2 ANQGSEA. V lost 1 base, J lost 4 bases, and 11 bases lay in between. CDR3 length: 13 amino acids.

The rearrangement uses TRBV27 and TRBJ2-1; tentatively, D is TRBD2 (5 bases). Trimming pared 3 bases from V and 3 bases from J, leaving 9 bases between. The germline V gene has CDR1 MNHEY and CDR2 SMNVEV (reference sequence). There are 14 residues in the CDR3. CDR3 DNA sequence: TGTGCCAGCAGTTTGAGGGCAGGCTACAATGAGCAGTTCTTC. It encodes CASSLRAGYNEQFF.

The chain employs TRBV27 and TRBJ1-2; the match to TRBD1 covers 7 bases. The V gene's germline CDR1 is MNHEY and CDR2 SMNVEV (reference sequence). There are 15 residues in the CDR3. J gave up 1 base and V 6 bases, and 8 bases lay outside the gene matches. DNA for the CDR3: TGTGCCAGCAGCCCCGGGCAGGGGGTTAACTATGGCTACACCTTC. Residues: CASSPGQGVNYGYTF.

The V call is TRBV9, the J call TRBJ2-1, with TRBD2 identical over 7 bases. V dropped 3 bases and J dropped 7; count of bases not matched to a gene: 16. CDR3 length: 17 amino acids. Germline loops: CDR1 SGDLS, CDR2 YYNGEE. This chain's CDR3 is CASSARGLAGVLNEQFF. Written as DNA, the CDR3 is TGTGCCAGCAGCGCTAGAGGGTTGGCGGGAGTTTTAAATGAGCAGTTCTTC.

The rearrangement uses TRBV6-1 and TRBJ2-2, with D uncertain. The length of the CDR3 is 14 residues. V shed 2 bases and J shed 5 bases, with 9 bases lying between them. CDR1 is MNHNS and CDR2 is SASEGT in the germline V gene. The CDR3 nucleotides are TGTGCCAGCAGTGAATTATCCGTGACCGGGGAGCTGTTTTTT. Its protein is CASSELSVTGELFF.

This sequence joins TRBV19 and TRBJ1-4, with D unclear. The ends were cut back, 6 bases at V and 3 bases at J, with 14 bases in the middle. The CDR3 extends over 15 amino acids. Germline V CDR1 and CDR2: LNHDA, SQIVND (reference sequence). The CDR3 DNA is TGTGCCAGTAGCCAAGAAGGGAGATCTAATGAAAAACTGTTTTTT. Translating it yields CASSQEGRSNEKLFF. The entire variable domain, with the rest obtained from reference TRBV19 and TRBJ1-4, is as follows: DGGITQSPKYLFRKEGQNVTLSCEQNLNHDAMYWYRQDPGQGLRLIYYSQIVNDFQKGDIAEGYSVSREKKESFPLTVTSAQKNPTAFYLCASSQEGRSNEKLFFGSGTQLSVL.

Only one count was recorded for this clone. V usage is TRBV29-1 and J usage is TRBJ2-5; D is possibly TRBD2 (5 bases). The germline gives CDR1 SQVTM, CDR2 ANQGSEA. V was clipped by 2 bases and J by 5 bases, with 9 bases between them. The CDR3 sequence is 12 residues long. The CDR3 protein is CSVETSSETQYF. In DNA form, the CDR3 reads TGCAGCGTTGAAACTAGTTCGGAGACCCAGTACTTC.

CDR3 coding DNA: TGCGCCAGCAGCCAACCCCAGGGCAACTATGGCTACACCTTC. Protein sequence: CASSQPQGNYGYTF. This sequence joins TRBV4-1 and TRBJ1-2, with D possibly being TRBD1 (5 bases). The CDR3 is made up of 14 amino acids. V shed 2 bases and J shed 2 bases, with 9 bases lying between them. CDR1 MGHRA and CDR2 YSYEKL come from the germline V gene.

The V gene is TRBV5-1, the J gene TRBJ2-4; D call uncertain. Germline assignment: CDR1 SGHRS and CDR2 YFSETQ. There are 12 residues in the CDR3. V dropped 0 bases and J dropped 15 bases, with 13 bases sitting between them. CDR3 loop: CASSLDGTIGYF. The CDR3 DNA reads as TGCGCCAGCAGCTTGGATGGCACCATTGGGTACTTC.

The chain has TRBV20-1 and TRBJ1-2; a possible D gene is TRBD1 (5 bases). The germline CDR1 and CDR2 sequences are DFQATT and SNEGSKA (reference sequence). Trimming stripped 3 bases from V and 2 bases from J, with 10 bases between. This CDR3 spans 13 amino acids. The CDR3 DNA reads TGCAGTGCTAGTGGGGGAGCGAACTATGGCTACACCTTC. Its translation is CSASGGANYGYTF.

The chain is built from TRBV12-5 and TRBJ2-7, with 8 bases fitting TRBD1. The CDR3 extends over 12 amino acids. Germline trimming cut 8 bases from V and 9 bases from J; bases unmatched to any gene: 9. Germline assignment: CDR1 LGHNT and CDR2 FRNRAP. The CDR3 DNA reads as TGTGCTAGTTCTGCGTCAGGGGGCCCGCAGTACTTC. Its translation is CASSASGGPQYF. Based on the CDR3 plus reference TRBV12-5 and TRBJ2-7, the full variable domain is DARVTQTPRHKVTEMGQEVTMRCQPILGHNTVFWYRQTMMQGLELLAYFRNRAPLDDSGMPKDRFSAEMPDATLATLKIQPSEPRDSAVYFCASSASGGPQYFGPGTRLTVT.

The CDR3 DNA is TGTGCCAGTAGTATAGCGGGGGGCGGTAATTCACCCCTCCACTTT. Translation gives CASSIAGGGNSPLHF. The chain links TRBV19 to TRBJ1-6; D might be TRBD1 (6 bases). The germline V gene encodes CDR1 LNHDA and CDR2 SQIVND (reference sequence). The CDR3 length is 15 residues. V was shortened by 1 base and J by 6 bases, with 10 bases between the two germline ends.

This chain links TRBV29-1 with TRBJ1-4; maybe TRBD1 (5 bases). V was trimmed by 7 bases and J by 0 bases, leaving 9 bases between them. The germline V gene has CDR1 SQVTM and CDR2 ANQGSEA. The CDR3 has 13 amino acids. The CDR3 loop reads CSGQFATNEKLFF. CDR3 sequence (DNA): TGCAGCGGACAGTTTGCAACTAATGAAAAACTGTTTTTT.

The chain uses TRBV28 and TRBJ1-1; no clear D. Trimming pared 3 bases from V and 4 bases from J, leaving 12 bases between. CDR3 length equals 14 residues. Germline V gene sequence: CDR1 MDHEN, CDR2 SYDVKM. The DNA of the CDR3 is TGTGCCAGCAGTTTTCAGACCCCGGGCACTGAAGCTTTCTTT. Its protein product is CASSFQTPGTEAFF.

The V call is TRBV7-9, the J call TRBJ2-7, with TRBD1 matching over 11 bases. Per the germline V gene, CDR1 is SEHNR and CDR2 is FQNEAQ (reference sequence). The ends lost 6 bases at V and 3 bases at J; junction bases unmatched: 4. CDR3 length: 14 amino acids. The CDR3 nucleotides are TGTGCCAGCAGACCCGGGACAGGGGGCTACGAGCAGTACTTC. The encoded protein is CASRPGTGGYEQYF.

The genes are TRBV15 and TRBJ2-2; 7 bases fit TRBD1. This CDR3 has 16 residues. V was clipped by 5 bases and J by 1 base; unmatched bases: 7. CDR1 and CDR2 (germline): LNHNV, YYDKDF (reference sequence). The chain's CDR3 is CATSGRGTENTGELFF. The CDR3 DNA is TGTGCCACCAGCGGTAGGGGGACAGAGAACACCGGGGAGCTGTTTTTT.

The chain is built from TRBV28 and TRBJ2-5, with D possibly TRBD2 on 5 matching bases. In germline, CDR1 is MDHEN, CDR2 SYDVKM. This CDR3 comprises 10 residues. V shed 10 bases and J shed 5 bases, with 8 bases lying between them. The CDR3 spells CATRRETQYF. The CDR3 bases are TGTGCCACCCGGAGGGAGACCCAGTACTTC.

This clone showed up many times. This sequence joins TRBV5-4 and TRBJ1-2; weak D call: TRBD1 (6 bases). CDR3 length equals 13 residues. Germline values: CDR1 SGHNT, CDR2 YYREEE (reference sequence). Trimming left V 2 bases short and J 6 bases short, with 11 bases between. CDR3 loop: CASSFRGSDGYTF. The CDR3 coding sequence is TGTGCCAGCAGCTTCAGGGGTAGTGATGGCTACACCTTC.

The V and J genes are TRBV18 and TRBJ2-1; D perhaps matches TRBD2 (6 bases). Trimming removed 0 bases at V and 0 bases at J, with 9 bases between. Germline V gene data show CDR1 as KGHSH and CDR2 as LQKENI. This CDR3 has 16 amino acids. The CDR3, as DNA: TGTGCCAGCTCACCACCGGCGGGAAACTCCTACAATGAGCAGTTCTTC. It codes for CASSPPAGNSYNEQFF.